This TCR beta chain originates from a study of vaccination and CD4 T cells after COVID-19. Study details: The post-COVID samples were taken a median roughly 94 days after diagnosis, anywhere from 35 to 161.

General observations from the study: Within convalescent individuals, 304 out of 307 vaccine-specific clones proved to be spike mono-reactive. Researchers looked at relatively few convalescent patients and had no early post-infection timepoints.

Deletions cut 7 bases from V and 2 bases from J, with 14 bases between. This CDR3 spans 14 amino acids. Germline V gene lookup returns CDR1 MNHNS and CDR2 SASEGT. TCRdb re-called the PCR reads through MiXCR, storing one row per CDR3 protein. Of 25,000 or so distinct CDR3 sequences in the sample, approximately 51% were seen once. The PCR-positive dates, March through December 2020, came before the US Alpha, Beta and Delta variants. There are a few counts of this clonotype. Its matching antigen is unknown. Sequenced material: CD4+ T cells from blood, taken before SARS-CoV-2 vaccination. This chain joins TRBV6-1 and TRBJ2-5; D is tentatively TRBD1 or TRBD2 (5 bases each). The TCR comes from a human donor who had recovered from COVID-19. CDR3 DNA: TGTGCCAGCATCCGGGACGGGACGCAAGAGACCCAGTACTTC. Protein sequence: CASIRDGTQETQYF.